This T cell receptor beta chain is drawn from a study of beta chain features in type 1 diabetes. Notes on the study in general: Junctions at VDJ sites from type 1 diabetes patients had fewer insertions and more deletions.

Expressed TCRB transcripts were sequenced after all isolated RNA was converted to cDNA. Method: immunoSEQ multiplex PCR; TCRdb's copy keeps in-frame clones and lacks some. The table records 900,000 or so clones, 15% to 20% of them present only once. With 6 bases removed from V and 5 bases from J, the gap between germline ends came to 40 bases. This CDR3 spans 22 amino acids. Germline V gene sequence: CDR1 MNHEY, CDR2 SMNVEV (reference sequence). About this clone itself: The antigen remains undetermined.

The clonotype was recovered from a woman aged 18-35 years in good health. The V call is TRBV27, the J call TRBJ1-2; D is undetermined. Sequenced: naive CD4+ T cells from blood. Here the CDR3 DNA reads TGTGCCAGCAGGCTATCGGCCCGTTGGAGCGAGGGTGGATTTTTCGGACGTTATGGCTACACCTTC. This codes for CASRLSARWSEGGFFGRYGYTF.